The sample holds a few counts of the clone carrying this T cell receptor beta chain. Its antigen is unidentified. The entry originates in a study of human T cells and chemical hapten exposure. Findings of the study overall: Following DPC sensitization, TCRs present above 1 in 1000 frequency showed no change.

The library labeled individual cDNA molecules by adding unique molecular identifiers to them. TCRdb reanalysed the RACE reads using MiXCR and keeps one entry per CDR3 protein. The sample gives some 120,000 distinct CDR3 sequences, approximately 9.1% of which show up once; roughly 1.8% is in the top ten. Regarding time point: healthy volunteer bleed at 2 weeks. The study extracted total RNA from unfractionated whole blood. Germline V gene sequence: CDR1 MGHRA, CDR2 YSYEKL. The CDR3 has 15 amino acids. Trimming stripped 4 bases from V and 8 bases from J, with 19 bases between. Source material: whole blood. The V gene is TRBV4-1, the J gene TRBJ2-3; possible D gene TRBD1, 6 bases. The receptor was isolated from a male donor in good health. Some clones in this sample may be carry-over from other donors' samples. The CDR3 loop reads CASSPDSAAQGTQYF. The CDR3 coding sequence is TGCGCCAGCAGCCCGGACAGTGCGGCACAGGGTACGCAGTATTTT.